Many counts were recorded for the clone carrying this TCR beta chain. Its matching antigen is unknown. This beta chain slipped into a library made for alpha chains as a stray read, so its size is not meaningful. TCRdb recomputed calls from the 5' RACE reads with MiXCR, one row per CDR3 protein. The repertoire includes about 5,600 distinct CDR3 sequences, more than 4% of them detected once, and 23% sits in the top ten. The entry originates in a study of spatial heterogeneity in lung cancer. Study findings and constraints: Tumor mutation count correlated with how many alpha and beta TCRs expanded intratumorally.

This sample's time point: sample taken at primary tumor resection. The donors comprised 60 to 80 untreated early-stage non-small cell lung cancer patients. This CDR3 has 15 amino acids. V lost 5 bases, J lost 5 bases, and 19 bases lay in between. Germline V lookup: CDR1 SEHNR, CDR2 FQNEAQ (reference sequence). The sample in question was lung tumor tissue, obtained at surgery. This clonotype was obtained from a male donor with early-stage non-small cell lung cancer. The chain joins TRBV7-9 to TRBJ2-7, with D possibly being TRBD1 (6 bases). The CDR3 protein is CASSPFETGLNEQYF. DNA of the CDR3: TGTGCCAGCAGCCCCTTTGAGACAGGCCTGAACGAGCAGTACTTC.